This is a list of T cell receptor beta chains from one sample in a study of T cells in tuberculosis. Assay used: immunoSEQ multiplex PCR; TCRdb lists only in-frame clones, some missing. The sample consists of tens of thousands of clones, approximately 94% of them appearing once. What was sequenced was PBMCs. The source is a donor aged 10-29 years with latent tuberculosis or without tuberculosis infection. Some clones in this sample may be carry-over from other donors' samples. The CDR3 runs from the conserved cysteine through the conserved F or W. D genes are given only for firm matches. Part of the rows lack a size; the others show once, few, many or a class for expanded clones.

v_gene: TRBV30; j_gene: TRBJ2-7; abundance: few; d_gene: TRBD2; CDR3nt: TGTGCCTGGAGCGGCGTGGGGGGGTTCTACGAGCAGTACTTC; CDR3aa: CAWSGVGGFYEQYF
v_gene: TRBV6-1; j_gene: TRBJ2-3; abundance: NA; d_gene: TRBD2; CDR3nt: TGTGCCAGCAGTGACCTAGGGCGGGGGGGAAGAGATACGCAGTATTTT; CDR3aa: CASSDLGRGGRDTQYF
v_gene: TRBV11-2; j_gene: TRBJ2-3; abundance: NA; d_gene: NA; CDR3nt: TGTGCCAGCAGCTTAGATCTGGGGGGATTCACAGATACGCAGTATTTT; CDR3aa: CASSLDLGGFTDTQYF
v_gene: TRBV19; j_gene: TRBJ1-2; abundance: NA; d_gene: NA; CDR3nt: TGTGCCAGTAGTACTAGCTCGGGGGGAAGGGGCTACACCTTC; CDR3aa: CASSTSSGGRGYTF
v_gene: TRBV4-1; j_gene: TRBJ2-7; abundance: NA; d_gene: TRBD2; CDR3nt: TGCGCCAGCAGCCAAGATCCCCATTCTAGCGGCACCTTATACGAGCAGTACTTC; CDR3aa: CASSQDPHSSGTLYEQYF
v_gene: TRBV28; j_gene: TRBJ2-7; abundance: NA; d_gene: TRBD2; CDR3nt: TGTGCCAGCAGTAGGGGGGGGACTAGCGGGAGATCCTACGAGCAGTACTTC; CDR3aa: CASSRGGTSGRSYEQYF
v_gene: TRBV11-2; j_gene: TRBJ2-7; abundance: NA; d_gene: NA; CDR3nt: TGTGCCAGCAGCGATGGACAGCGAGGATGGCAGTACTTC; CDR3aa: CASSDGQRGWQYF
v_gene: TRBV7-2; j_gene: TRBJ2-7; abundance: NA; d_gene: TRBD2; CDR3nt: TGTGCCAGCAGCACAGACGCGGCTACGGGGGGGCAGTACTTC; CDR3aa: CASSTDAATGGQYF
v_gene: TRBV5-6; j_gene: TRBJ2-7; abundance: once; d_gene: NA; CDR3nt: TGTGCCAGCAGCTTTGTAAGTCGGTCCTACGAGCAGTACTTC; CDR3aa: CASSFVSRSYEQYF
v_gene: TRBV7-9; j_gene: TRBJ2-6; abundance: NA; d_gene: TRBD2; CDR3nt: TGTGCCAGCAGCCGTGGGAGGGAAGGGGCCAACGTCCTGACTTTC; CDR3aa: CASSRGREGANVLTF
v_gene: TRBV9; j_gene: TRBJ2-1; abundance: NA; d_gene: TRBD2; CDR3nt: TGTGCCAGCAGCGCCCGTTCTAGCGGGAGGGCTTCTGAGCAGTTCTTC; CDR3aa: CASSARSSGRASEQFF
v_gene: TRBV7-9; j_gene: TRBJ1-1; abundance: NA; d_gene: TRBD1; CDR3nt: TGTGCCAGCAGCGCCCAGGGGGCCCTCACTGAAGCTTTCTTT; CDR3aa: CASSAQGALTEAFF
v_gene: TRBV5-6; j_gene: TRBJ1-4; abundance: NA; d_gene: TRBD1; CDR3nt: TGTGCCAGCAGCTTTCGGGGACAGGGGAATGAAAAACTGTTTTTT; CDR3aa: CASSFRGQGNEKLFF
v_gene: TRBV4-1; j_gene: TRBJ1-1; abundance: NA; d_gene: TRBD1; CDR3nt: TGCGCCAGCAGCCTTGGACAGGGGGCGGCCACTGAAGCTTTCTTT; CDR3aa: CASSLGQGAATEAFF
v_gene: TRBV7-9; j_gene: TRBJ2-3; abundance: once; d_gene: NA; CDR3nt: TGTGCCAGCAGCTTCGGGGGTACGCAGTATTTT; CDR3aa: CASSFGGTQYF
v_gene: TRBV7-9; j_gene: TRBJ2-1; abundance: NA; d_gene: TRBD2; CDR3nt: TGTGCCAGCAGCTTAGGGCTAGCGGGAGGAGATGAGCAGTTCTTC; CDR3aa: CASSLGLAGGDEQFF
v_gene: TRBV28; j_gene: TRBJ2-7; abundance: NA; d_gene: TRBD2; CDR3nt: TGTGCCAGCACCACTTCCAACCCCGGGACTAGTGCCGAGCAGTACTTC; CDR3aa: CASTTSNPGTSAEQYF
v_gene: TRBV21-1; j_gene: TRBJ1-2; abundance: NA; d_gene: NA; CDR3nt: TGTGCCAGGGACAGGGGATATGGCTACACCTTC; CDR3aa: CARDRGYGYTF
v_gene: TRBV4-3; j_gene: TRBJ2-3; abundance: NA; d_gene: NA; CDR3nt: TGCGCCAGCAGCCAAGTAAAGCGGCTCCACTCCACAGATACGCAGTATTTT; CDR3aa: CASSQVKRLHSTDTQYF
v_gene: TRBV7-9; j_gene: TRBJ1-2; abundance: few; d_gene: NA; CDR3nt: TGTGCCAGCAGCTTGGACAGTAGCTATGGCTACACCTTC; CDR3aa: CASSLDSSYGYTF
v_gene: TRBV5-6; j_gene: TRBJ1-6; abundance: NA; d_gene: NA; CDR3nt: TGTGCCAGCAGCCAACGGAGGGCACCCCTCCACTTT; CDR3aa: CASSQRRAPLHF
v_gene: TRBV11-2; j_gene: TRBJ2-1; abundance: NA; d_gene: NA; CDR3nt: TGTGCCAGCAGCCGTACCTTGATTCAGGGAGGCAATGAGCAGTTCTTC; CDR3aa: CASSRTLIQGGNEQFF
v_gene: TRBV7-3; j_gene: TRBJ2-1; abundance: NA; d_gene: NA; CDR3nt: TGTGCCAGCAGCGGAGGGGCTGGTGAGCAGTTCTTC; CDR3aa: CASSGGAGEQFF
v_gene: TRBV11-2; j_gene: TRBJ2-6; abundance: once; d_gene: NA; CDR3nt: TGTGCCAGCAGCTTAGATCGAGGTCTCTCTGGGGCCAACGTCCTGACTTTC; CDR3aa: CASSLDRGLSGANVLTF